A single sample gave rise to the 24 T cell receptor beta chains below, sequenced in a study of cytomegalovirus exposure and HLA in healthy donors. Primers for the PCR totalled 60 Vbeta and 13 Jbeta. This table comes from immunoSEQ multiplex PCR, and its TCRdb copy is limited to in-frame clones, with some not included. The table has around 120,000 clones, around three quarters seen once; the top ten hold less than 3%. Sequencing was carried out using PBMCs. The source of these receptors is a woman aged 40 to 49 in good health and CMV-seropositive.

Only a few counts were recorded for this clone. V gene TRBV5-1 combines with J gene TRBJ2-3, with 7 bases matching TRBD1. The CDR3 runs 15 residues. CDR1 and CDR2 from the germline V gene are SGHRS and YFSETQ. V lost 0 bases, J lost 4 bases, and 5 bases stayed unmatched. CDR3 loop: CASSLAQGSADTQYF. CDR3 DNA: TGCGCCAGCAGCTTGGCACAGGGGTCGGCAGATACGCAGTATTTT.

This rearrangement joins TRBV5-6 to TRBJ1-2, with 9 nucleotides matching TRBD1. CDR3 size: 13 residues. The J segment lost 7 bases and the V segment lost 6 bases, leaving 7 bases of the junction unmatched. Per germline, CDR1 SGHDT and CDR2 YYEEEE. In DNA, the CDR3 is TGTGCCAGCAATCGGGACAGGGTCGGTGGCTACACCTTC. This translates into CASNRDRVGGYTF.

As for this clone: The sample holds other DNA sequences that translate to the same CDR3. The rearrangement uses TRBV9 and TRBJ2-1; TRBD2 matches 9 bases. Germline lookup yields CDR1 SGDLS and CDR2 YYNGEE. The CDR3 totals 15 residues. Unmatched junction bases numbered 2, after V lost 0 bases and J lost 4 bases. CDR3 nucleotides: TGTGCCAGCAGCGTAGGCGGGGGGGCTTACAATGAGCAGTTCTTC. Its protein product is CASSVGGGAYNEQFF.

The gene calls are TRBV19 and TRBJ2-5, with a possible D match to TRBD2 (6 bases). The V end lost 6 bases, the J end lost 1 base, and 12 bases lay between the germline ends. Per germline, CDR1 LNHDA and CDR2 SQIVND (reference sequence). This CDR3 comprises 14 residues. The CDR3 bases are TGTGCCAGTAGCAGACTAGGTCCCCAAGAGACCCAGTACTTC. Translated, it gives CASSRLGPQETQYF.

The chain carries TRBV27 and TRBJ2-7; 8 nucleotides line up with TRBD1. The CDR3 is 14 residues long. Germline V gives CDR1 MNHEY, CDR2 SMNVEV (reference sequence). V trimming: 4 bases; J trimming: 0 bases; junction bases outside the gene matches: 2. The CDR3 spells CASSWDRSSYEQYF. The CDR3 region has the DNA TGTGCCAGCAGTTGGGACAGGAGCTCCTACGAGCAGTACTTC.

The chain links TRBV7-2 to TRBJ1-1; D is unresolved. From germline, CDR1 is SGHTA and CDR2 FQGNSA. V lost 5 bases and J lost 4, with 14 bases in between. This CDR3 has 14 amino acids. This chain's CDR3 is CASSLALYSTEAFF. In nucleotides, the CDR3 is TGTGCCAGCAGCCTCGCCCTTTACAGCACTGAAGCTTTCTTT. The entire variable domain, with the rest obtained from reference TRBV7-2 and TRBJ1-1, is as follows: GAGVSQSPSNKVTEKGKDVELRCDPISGHTALYWYRQSLGQGLEFLIYFQGNSAPDKSGLPSDRFSAERTGGSVSTLTIQRTQQEDSAVYLCASSLALYSTEAFFGQGTRLTVV.

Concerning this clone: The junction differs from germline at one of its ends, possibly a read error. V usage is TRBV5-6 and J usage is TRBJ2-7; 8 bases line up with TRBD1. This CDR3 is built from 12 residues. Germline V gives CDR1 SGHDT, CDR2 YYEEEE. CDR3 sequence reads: CVSSLSRDRLYF. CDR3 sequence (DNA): TGTGTCAGCAGCTTGAGCCGGGACAGGCTATACTTC.

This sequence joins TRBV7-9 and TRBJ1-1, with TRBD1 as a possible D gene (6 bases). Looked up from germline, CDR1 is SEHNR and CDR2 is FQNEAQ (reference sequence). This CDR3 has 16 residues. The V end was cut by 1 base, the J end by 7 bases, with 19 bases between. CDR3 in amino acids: CASSLEQGGGLGEAFF. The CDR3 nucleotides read TGTGCCAGCAGCTTAGAACAAGGGGGAGGGCTGGGTGAAGCTTTCTTT.

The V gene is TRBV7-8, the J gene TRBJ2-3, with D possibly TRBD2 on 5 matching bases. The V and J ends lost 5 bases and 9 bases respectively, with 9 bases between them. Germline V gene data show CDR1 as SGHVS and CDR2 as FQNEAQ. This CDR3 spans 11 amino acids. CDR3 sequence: CASSPRETQYF. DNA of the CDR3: TGTGCCAGCAGCCCCCGGGAAACGCAGTATTTT.

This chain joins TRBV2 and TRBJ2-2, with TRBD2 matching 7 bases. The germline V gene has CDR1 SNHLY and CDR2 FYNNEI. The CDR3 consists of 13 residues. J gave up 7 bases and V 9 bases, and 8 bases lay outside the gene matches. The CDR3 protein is CASRRELIGELFF. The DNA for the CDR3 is TGTGCCAGTAGGCGGGAGTTGATCGGGGAGCTGTTTTTT.

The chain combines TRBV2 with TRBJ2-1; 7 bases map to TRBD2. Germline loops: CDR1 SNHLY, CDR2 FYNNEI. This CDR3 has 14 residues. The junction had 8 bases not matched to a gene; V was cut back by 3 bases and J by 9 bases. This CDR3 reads CASSECRRECEQFF. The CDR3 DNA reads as TGTGCCAGCAGTGAGTGTCGGCGGGAGTGTGAGCAGTTCTTC.

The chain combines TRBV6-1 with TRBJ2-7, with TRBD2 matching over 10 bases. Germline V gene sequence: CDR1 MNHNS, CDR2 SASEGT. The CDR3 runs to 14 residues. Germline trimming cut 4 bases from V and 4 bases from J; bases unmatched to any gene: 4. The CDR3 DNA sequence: TGTGCCAGCAGTGTCCCTAGCGGGAGATACGAGCAGTACTTC. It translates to CASSVPSGRYEQYF.

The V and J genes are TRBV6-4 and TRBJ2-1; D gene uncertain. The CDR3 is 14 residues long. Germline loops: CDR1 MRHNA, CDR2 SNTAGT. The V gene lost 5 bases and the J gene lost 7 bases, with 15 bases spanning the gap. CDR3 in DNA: TGTGCCAGCAGTTTGACTCCTCCGCGGAATGAGCAGTTCTTC. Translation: CASSLTPPRNEQFF.

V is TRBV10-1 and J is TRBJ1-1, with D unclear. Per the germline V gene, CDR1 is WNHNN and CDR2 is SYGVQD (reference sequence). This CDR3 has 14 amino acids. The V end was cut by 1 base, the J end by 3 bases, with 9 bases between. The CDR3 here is CASSELGFDTEAFF. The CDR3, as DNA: TGCGCCAGCAGTGAGTTGGGCTTCGACACTGAAGCTTTCTTT.

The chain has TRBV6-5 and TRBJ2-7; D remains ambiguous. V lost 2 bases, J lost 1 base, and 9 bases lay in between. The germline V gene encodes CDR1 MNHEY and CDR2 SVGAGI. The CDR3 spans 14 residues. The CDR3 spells CASSYNRKSYEQYF. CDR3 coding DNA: TGTGCCAGCAGTTACAACAGAAAGTCCTACGAGCAGTACTTC.

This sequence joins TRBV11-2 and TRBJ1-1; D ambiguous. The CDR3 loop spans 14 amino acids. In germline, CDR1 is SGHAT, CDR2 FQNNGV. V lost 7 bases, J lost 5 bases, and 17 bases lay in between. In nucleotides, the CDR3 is TGTGCCAGCACCCGCGGTGGCCTTGGGACTGAAGCTTTCTTT. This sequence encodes CASTRGGLGTEAFF.

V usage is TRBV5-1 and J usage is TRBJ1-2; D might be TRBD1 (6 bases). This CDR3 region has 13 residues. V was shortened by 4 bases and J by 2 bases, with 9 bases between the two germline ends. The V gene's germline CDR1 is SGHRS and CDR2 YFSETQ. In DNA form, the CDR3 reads TGCGCCAGCAGCCAGGACAGCAACTATGGCTACACCTTC. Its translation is CASSQDSNYGYTF.

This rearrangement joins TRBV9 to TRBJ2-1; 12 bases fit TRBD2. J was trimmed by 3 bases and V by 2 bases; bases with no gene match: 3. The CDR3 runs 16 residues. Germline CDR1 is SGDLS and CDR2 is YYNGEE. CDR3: CASSVGTSGHYNEQFF. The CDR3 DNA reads TGTGCCAGCAGCGTGGGGACTAGCGGGCACTACAATGAGCAGTTCTTC. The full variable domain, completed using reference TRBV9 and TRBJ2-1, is DSGVTQTPKHLITATGQRVTLRCSPRSGDLSVYWYQQSLDQGLQFLIQYYNGEERAKGNILERFSAQQFPDLHSELNLSSLELGDSALYFCASSVGTSGHYNEQFFGPGTRLTVL.

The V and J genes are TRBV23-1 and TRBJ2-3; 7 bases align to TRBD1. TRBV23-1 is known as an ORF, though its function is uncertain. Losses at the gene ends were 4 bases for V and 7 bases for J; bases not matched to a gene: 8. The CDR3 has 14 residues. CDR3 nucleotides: TGCGCCAGCAGTCCCGGGACAGTAAATAATACGCAGTATTTT. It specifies CASSPGTVNNTQYF.

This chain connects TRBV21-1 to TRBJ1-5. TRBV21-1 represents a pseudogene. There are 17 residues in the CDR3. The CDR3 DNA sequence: TGTGCCAGCAGCAAAGGATATCGGGGGAATAGCAATCAGCCCCAGCATTTT. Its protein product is CASSKGYRGNSNQPQHF.

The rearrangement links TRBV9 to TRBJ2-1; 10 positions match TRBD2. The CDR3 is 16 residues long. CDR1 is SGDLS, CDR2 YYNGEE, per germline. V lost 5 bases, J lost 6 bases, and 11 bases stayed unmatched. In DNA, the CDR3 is TGTGCCAGCAGTGCCCTGGCGACTAGCGGGCTCAATGAGCAGTTCTTC. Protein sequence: CASSALATSGLNEQFF.

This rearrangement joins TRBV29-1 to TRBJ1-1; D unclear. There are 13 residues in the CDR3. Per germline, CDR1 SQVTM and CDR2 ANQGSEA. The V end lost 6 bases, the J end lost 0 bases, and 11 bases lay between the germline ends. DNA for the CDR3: TGCAGCGTGAAGGTAGCCATGAACACTGAAGCTTTCTTT. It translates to CSVKVAMNTEAFF.

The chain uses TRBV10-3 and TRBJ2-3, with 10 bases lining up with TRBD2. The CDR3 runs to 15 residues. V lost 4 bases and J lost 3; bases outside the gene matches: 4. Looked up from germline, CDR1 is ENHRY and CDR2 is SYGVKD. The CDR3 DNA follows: TGTGCCATCAGTGGGGAAGCGGGGGGGACAGATACGCAGTATTTT. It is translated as CAISGEAGGTDTQYF.

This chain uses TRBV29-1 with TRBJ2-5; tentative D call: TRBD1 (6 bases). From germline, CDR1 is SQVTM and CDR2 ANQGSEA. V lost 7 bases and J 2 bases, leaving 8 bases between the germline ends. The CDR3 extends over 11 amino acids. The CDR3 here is CSGTAQETQYF. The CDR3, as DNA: TGCAGCGGGACAGCACAAGAGACCCAGTACTTC.